This T cell receptor beta chain stems from a study of T cell repertoires in cytomegalovirus infection. Turning to the study itself: Well-studied HLA-B-restricted epitopes and recently identified HLA-C-restricted epitopes of CMV were both used in the study.

In its sample, this clonotype was seen a few times. What it binds is unknown. Study conclusions and caveats: Public TCR beta family frequency separated CMV-and-HLA carriers, including in an independent cohort.

From the reads, TCRdb called clonotypes with MiXCR, one entry per CDR3 protein. The sample includes about 770,000 distinct CDR3 sequences, about 28% seen only once; the top ten take around 14%. The CDR3 has 16 amino acids. The J segment lost 13 bases and the V segment lost 1 base, leaving 14 bases of the junction unmatched. Germline values: CDR1 LNHDA, CDR2 SQIVND (reference sequence). This chain joins TRBV19 and TRBJ2-1; 9 bases are shared with TRBD2. The sequence was obtained from a human donor in good health (CMV status not recorded). Some clones in this sample may be carry-over from other donors' samples. Here the sequenced sample was cultured CD8+ T cells from PBMCs, taken from culture after CMV antigen stimulation. CDR3 region: CASSIGSGGPGMTQFF. The CDR3 nucleotides read TGTGCCAGTAGTATAGGTAGCGGGGGCCCCGGAATGACCCAGTTCTTC.